This T cell receptor beta chain was found in a study of shared clonotypes between healthy human individuals (dated by TCRdb to about 2020). About the investigation overall: A couple of women and a few men aged 18 to 49 years were included in the cohort. Per donor, leukapheresis produced somewhere between about 0.9 and 9.5 billion PBMCs. Libraries were prepared and TCR repertoires were sequenced by different laboratories using diverse techniques, in order to increase sequencing depth and limit assay-specific biases. To estimate repertoire size and how much clonotypes are shared between individuals, the study performed deep sequencing of blood TCR repertoires from 4 to 6 healthy adults. Per donor, three plates each were used for CD4 naive and CD4 memory, two for CD8 naive, and one for CD8 memory.

Using the deep immunoSEQ assay, multiplex PCR amplified TCR CDR3 regions from genomic DNA. For each cell subset, the extracted genomic DNA was distributed evenly across all wells of several immunoSEQ 96-well plates, and each plate served as one replicate. For sorted subsets, 200 ng of genomic DNA, equivalent to some 30,000 T cell genomes, went into each replicate PCR. Purified libraries were quantified with a Qubit 3.0 fluorometer, sized on a Bioanalyzer 2100, and re-quantified with the KAPA Library Quantification kit. A separate single-read 150-cycle Illumina NextSeq 550 flow cell was used to sequence each immunoSEQ 96-well plate. The authors' analysis ran thus. Because the immunoSEQ output included only junctional sequences and no quality scores, the filtering could not be the same as the filtering used for full-length reads. To assign V/J genes and CDR3, sequences were annotated using PyIR, a Python wrapper for IgBLAST v1.9, with IMGT germline references. Reads with weak V/J assignments (E-value above 1e-6), missing CDR3, stop codons, out-of-frame junctions, or ambiguous translated residues were removed. A V3J clonotype was defined by an identical inferred V gene, J gene, and CDR3 amino acid sequence. Percentage overlap between repertoires was calculated by dividing the number of shared unique clonotypes by the size of the smaller repertoire. Three approaches were used to assess repertoire richness: RTK rarefaction, the Chao1 estimator, and Recon v2.1 estimates of unobserved clonotypes. For all TCRbeta clonotypes obtained by the gDNA method from four donors, generation probabilities were computed with OLGA. Drawn from immuneACCESS, this table holds only the in-frame rearrangements with V and J called that TCRdb kept. Clones are partly lost; checked studies trace under half to an unresolved V gene and leave the rest unexplained. That table gives V, J and clone size, and the DNA gave D and trimming. The table for this sample lists about 2.1 million clones; around 95% of them were counted only once. About 1.7% of the sample rests with the top ten.

CD8 naive samples were CD45RO-negative cells positively selected for CCR7, giving a CD45RA+CCR7+ population that excluded TemRA cells. Donors were healthy HIV-negative adults with no recently reported acute infections or vaccinations. Only Caucasian adults living in Nashville, Tennessee, USA were represented among the donors. After blood collection by leukapheresis, PBMCs were isolated using Ficoll-Histopaque density gradient centrifugation and then cryopreserved in the vapor phase of liquid nitrogen. Analytical flow cytometry was used to check the purity and quantity of each magnetically sorted T cell population. Genomic DNA was isolated from every sorted fraction and measured by UV absorbance on a Nanodrop 2000c. Study-level results and caveats: Because the study included a small number of donors, the genetic and exposure-history diversity represented was limited. When a few donors were compared, the shared fraction of clonotypes was around 5% for naive CD4, around 3.5% for naive CD8, roughly 2.3% for memory CD4, and under 0.5% for memory CD8. Naive subsets generally had larger estimated clonotype richness than memory subsets. Higher generation probabilities were observed for clonotypes shared by all four sorted-subset donors than for non-shared clonotypes. Even with the large sequencing depth, rarefaction of the sorted-subset datasets indicated that sequencing was incomplete. Sampling was restricted to blood, and TCR repertoires in tissue are likely to differ from TCR repertoires in blood. Pairwise subsampling led to the expectation that sequencing depth would affect the degree of clonotype sharing among donors.

Remarks on this clone: This receptor's antigen is unknown. No clone much larger than this one lies a single base away; base qualities are absent.

The clonotype comes from a man between 18 and 35 years old in good health. Some clones in this sample may be carry-over from other donors' samples. The sequenced sample consisted of naive CD8+ T cells from PBMCs. The cell subset or site label, as the study defines it: CD45RA+CCR7+.

The CDR3 reads as follows: CASGEGLSNWPQHF. The DNA sequence is as follows: TGTGCCAGTGGGGAGGGACTCTCTAATTGGCCCCAGCATTTT. The sequence joins TRBV6-4 to TRBJ1-5, with a tentative D gene TRBD1 over 5 matching bases. The germline V gene yields MRHNA for CDR1 and SNTAGT for CDR2. Inclusive of the bounding cysteine and phenylalanine, the CDR3 is 14 residues long. Just the 42-base CDR3 DNA is kept, in frame starting at base 1. The junction carries 21 bases between V and J, which are trimmed by 9 bases and 9 bases respectively.